This paragraph covers one T cell receptor beta chain sequence. This entry belongs to a study of blood T cell repertoires in COVID-19. Across the whole study: The United States, Italy and Spain provided the acute and convalescent COVID-19 samples. The analysed material was cDNA or gDNA that came from T cells, B-cell-depleted T cells, or PBMCs.

Authors' processing steps: Reference gene primers were amplified, and this amplification served to estimate nucleated cell counts. Sequencing used immunoSEQ multiplex PCR; TCRdb keeps in-frame clones, though not all of them. V and J calls and clone size are as listed in that table; D and trimming were resolved from the DNA. The sample has about 100,000 clones, roughly 82% seen once. This receptor was identified in a man aged 55 to 70 with acute or convalescent COVID-19. The sample consisted of peripheral blood.

CDR3 region: CASSSGLAGVEQYF. The CDR3 DNA sequence: TGTGCCAGCAGCTCGGGACTAGCGGGAGTCGAGCAGTACTTC. The chain is built from TRBV11-3 and TRBJ2-7; the match to TRBD2 covers 14 bases. The CDR3 totals 14 residues. Germline CDR1 reads SGHNT; CDR2 reads YENEEA. V was clipped by 4 bases and J by 6 bases; unmatched bases: 2.